Presented here are 24 T cell receptor beta chains from one specimen sequenced in a study of shared clonotypes between healthy human individuals. Clones were sequenced by immunoSEQ multiplex PCR, and TCRdb holds only the in-frame ones, with some missing. Of roughly 500,000 clones detected, 70% to 80% appear once; the ten largest clones hold 13%. Sequenced sample: PBMCs. These receptors were obtained from a woman aged 35 to 49 in good health. Some clones in this sample may be carry-over from other donors' samples.

CDR3 amino acids: CASGGSRSRIYEQYF. The CDR3, as DNA: TGTGCCAGTGGGGGGAGCCGAAGTCGAATCTACGAGCAGTACTTC. V usage is TRBV28 and J usage is TRBJ2-7; weak D call: TRBD2 (6 bases). This CDR3 is built from 15 residues. V lost 9 bases and J lost 3, with 21 bases in between. In germline, CDR1 is MDHEN, CDR2 SYDVKM.

The chain uses TRBV15 and TRBJ2-7, with 8 bases matching TRBD1. After removal of 3 bases from V and 1 base from J, the junction contained 5 bases not matched to a gene. The germline V gene encodes CDR1 LNHNV and CDR2 YYDKDF (reference sequence). This CDR3 is 15 amino acids long. CDR3 DNA sequence: TGTGCCACCAGCAGGCCGGGACAGGAGTCCTACGAGCAGTACTTC. This codes for CATSRPGQESYEQYF.

CDR3 residues: CASSLLRAGGAADTQYF. The CDR3 DNA follows: TGCGCCAGCAGCCTACTCCGGGCGGGGGGGGCAGCAGATACGCAGTATTTT. The rearrangement joins TRBV5-1 to TRBJ2-3; 9 positions match TRBD2. Per germline, CDR1 SGHRS and CDR2 YFSETQ. This CDR3 contains 17 residues. V shed 4 bases and J 4 bases; nucleotides not matched to a gene: 13.

The rearrangement links TRBV7-2 to TRBJ1-5; D remains unclear. There are 16 residues in the CDR3. Germline CDR1 reads SGHTA; CDR2 reads FQGNSA. V lost 5 bases and J lost 0, with 14 bases in between. The CDR3 sequence: CASSPKSGYSNQPQHF. In nucleotides, the CDR3 is TGTGCCAGCAGCCCCAAGTCGGGGTATAGCAATCAGCCCCAGCATTTT.

CDR3 nucleotides: TGTGCCAGCAGTCCCGGACAGGCAACCCAAGAGACCCAGTACTTC. This translates into CASSPGQATQETQYF. The chain links TRBV27 to TRBJ2-5, with TRBD1 matching over 7 bases. The ends lost 5 bases at V and 1 base at J; junction bases unmatched: 7. The germline gives CDR1 MNHEY, CDR2 SMNVEV (reference sequence). CDR3 length: 15 residues.

The chain couples TRBV6-1 to TRBJ2-7, with a tentative D call TRBD2 (6 bases). Trimming shortened V by 10 bases and J by 6 bases, and 19 bases separated the two germline ends. The CDR3 has 13 residues. The V gene's germline CDR1 is MNHNS and CDR2 SASEGT. CDR3 DNA: TGTGCCATCTCCGGGACGGGGGTTGGCGAGCAGTACTTC. Its translation: CAISGTGVGEQYF.

This rearrangement joins TRBV5-4 to TRBJ2-1, with a weak D call TRBD2 (5 bases). Germline assignment: CDR1 SGHNT and CDR2 YYREEE (reference sequence). V was pared by 0 bases and J by 10 bases, with 14 bases between. The CDR3 runs 14 residues. In DNA form, the CDR3 reads TGTGCCAGCAGCTTGGTGGGGAGTTCACCCGAGCAGTTCTTC. Translation gives CASSLVGSSPEQFF.

The V gene is TRBV7-2, the J gene TRBJ1-5; D is uncertain. V shed 5 bases and J shed 5 bases, with 16 bases lying between them. This CDR3 region has 15 residues. CDR1 and CDR2 (germline): SGHTA, FQGNSA. CDR3 bases: TGTGCCAGCAGCCCGGTCTCGGACTCATATCAGCCCCAGCATTTT. Translated: CASSPVSDSYQPQHF.

The chain couples TRBV18 to TRBJ1-2; D is undetermined. This CDR3 region has 14 residues. V lost 2 bases, J lost 2 bases, and 9 bases lay in between. Germline V gene data show CDR1 as KGHSH and CDR2 as LQKENI. The DNA for the CDR3 is TGTGCCAGCTCACCATTGGAGACCAACTATGGCTACACCTTC. This codes for CASSPLETNYGYTF. Looking up the rest from reference TRBV18 and TRBJ1-2 gives the full variable domain: NAGVMQNPRHLVRRRGQEARLRCSPMKGHSHVYWYRQLPEEGLKFMVYLQKENIIDESGMPKERFSAEFPKEGPSILRIQQVVRGDSAAYFCASSPLETNYGYTFGSGTRLTVV.

The chain is built from TRBV5-1 and TRBJ2-7; D is undetermined. The CDR3 is 14 amino acids. Germline V gene sequence: CDR1 SGHRS, CDR2 YFSETQ. The germline V and J ends were trimmed by 4 bases and 3 bases, with 14 bases remaining between them. The CDR3: CASSRDNDVYEQYF. DNA for the CDR3: TGCGCCAGCAGCCGAGATAATGACGTCTACGAGCAGTACTTC.

Here the CDR3 reads CASGSTGFRSRNIQYF. CDR3 DNA sequence: TGTGCCAGCGGTTCAACAGGGTTTCGGAGTAGAAACATTCAGTACTTC. The chain is built from TRBV28 and TRBJ2-4, with D perhaps matching TRBD1 (6 bases). The CDR3 sequence is 16 residues long. Trimming took 8 bases from V and 6 from J, leaving 23 bases between them. The germline gives CDR1 MDHEN, CDR2 SYDVKM.

CDR3 region: CASSLIQGGVQPQHF. The CDR3 bases are TGTGCCAGCAGTTTAATACAGGGGGGTGTTCAGCCCCAGCATTTT. The chain has TRBV28 and TRBJ1-5, with 8 bases fitting TRBD1. This CDR3 is 15 amino acids long. V gave up 2 bases and J gave up 6 bases; unmatched junction bases: 6. Germline values: CDR1 MDHEN, CDR2 SYDVKM.

The CDR3: CASSPRDGAGNEQFF. The CDR3 region has the DNA TGCGCCAGCAGTCCCCGAGATGGAGCGGGAAATGAGCAGTTCTTC. This sequence joins TRBV23-1 and TRBJ2-1, with 7 bases fitting TRBD2. TRBV23-1 carries the ORF label, with uncertain function. The V and J ends lost 4 bases and 7 bases, in that order; junction bases with no gene match: 10. This CDR3 comprises 15 residues.

This clone has just one count. The chain has TRBV5-6 and TRBJ2-2, with D perhaps TRBD1 or TRBD2 (5 bases each). Germline V CDR1 and CDR2: SGHDT, YYEEEE. The length of the CDR3 is 14 residues. Trimming pared 6 bases from V and 2 bases from J, leaving 11 bases between. The CDR3 region has the DNA TGTGCCAGCACTCAGGGACCCAACACCGGGGAGCTGTTTTTT. Translation: CASTQGPNTGELFF.

V usage is TRBV28 and J usage is TRBJ1-2; D may be TRBD1 (5 bases). V dropped 6 bases and J dropped 4 bases, with 15 bases sitting between them. The CDR3 contains 14 residues. Per the germline V gene, CDR1 is MDHEN and CDR2 is SYDVKM. DNA of the CDR3: TGTGCCAGCAGGGATACGGGGGAGAGCTATGGCTACACCTTC. Its protein is CASRDTGESYGYTF.

J is TRBJ1-2 and V is TRBV6-5, with 10 bases identical to TRBD1. The CDR3 sequence is 16 residues long. Germline CDR1 MNHEY, CDR2 SVGAGI. The V gene end was trimmed by 0 bases and the J gene end by 8 bases; junction bases not matched to a gene: 9. DNA for the CDR3: TGTGCCAGCAGTTACTCGCGCGGACAGGGGGTTGAAGGCTACACCTTC. Translation gives CASSYSRGQGVEGYTF.

J is TRBJ2-7 and V is TRBV28; the D is unclear. Germline V CDR1 and CDR2: MDHEN, SYDVKM. CDR3 length: 12 residues. V gave up 6 bases and J gave up 0 bases, with 6 bases separating them. CDR3 amino acids: CASSRTSYEQYF. The CDR3 nucleotides read TGTGCCAGCAGCCGGACCTCCTACGAGCAGTACTTC. Variable domain in full (rest from reference TRBV28 and TRBJ2-7): DVKVTQSSRYLVKRTGEKVFLECVQDMDHENMFWYRQDPGLGLRLIYFSYDVKMKEKGDIPEGYSVSREKKERFSLILESASTNQTSMYLCASSRTSYEQYFGPGTRLTVT.

The DNA of the CDR3 is TGTGCCAGCAGAAAACAGGGTCAGTACGAGCAGTACTTC. Its protein is CASRKQGQYEQYF. The J gene is TRBJ2-7, the V gene TRBV6-5; the D gene is possibly TRBD1 (6 bases). The length of the CDR3 is 13 residues. CDR1 MNHEY and CDR2 SVGAGI come from the germline V gene. V shed 6 bases and J shed 4 bases, with 13 bases lying between them.

The chain employs TRBV11-2 and TRBJ2-5, with TRBD2 matching over 7 bases. The CDR3 runs 14 residues. CDR1 is SGHAT and CDR2 is FQNNGV in the germline V gene. With V trimmed by 3 bases and J by 6 bases, 7 bases remained unmatched. CDR3 sequence: CASSLAGALQTQYF. The DNA for the CDR3 is TGTGCCAGCAGCTTGGCGGGAGCTTTGCAGACCCAGTACTTC.

V usage is TRBV5-1 and J usage is TRBJ2-5; D is possibly TRBD2 (5 bases). The V and J ends lost 0 bases and 10 bases respectively, with 19 bases between them. Looked up from germline, CDR1 is SGHRS and CDR2 is YFSETQ. The CDR3 consists of 15 residues. The CDR3 DNA reads TGCGCCAGCAGCTTGGCCCTGGACTTACCTGGGGACCAGTACTTC. Protein product: CASSLALDLPGDQYF.

This clone appeared once. The V gene is TRBV6-1, the J gene TRBJ2-1; D remains ambiguous. In germline, CDR1 is MNHNS, CDR2 SASEGT. The length of the CDR3 is 12 residues. V lost 3 bases and J lost 12, with 12 bases in between. This CDR3 reads CASSELGQTQFF. Here the CDR3 DNA reads TGTGCCAGCAGTGAGCTCGGTCAGACGCAGTTCTTC.

The CDR3 DNA reads TGTGCCAGCAGCTTAGTAGTAGGGGGCGCGATCTATGGCTACACCTTC. Encoded protein: CASSLVVGGAIYGYTF. The V and J genes are TRBV7-2 and TRBJ1-2; TRBD1 aligns across 7 bases. The germline gives CDR1 SGHTA, CDR2 FQGNSA. The CDR3 covers 16 residues. With 1 base clipped from V and 4 bases from J, the junction kept 9 bases outside the gene matches.

The chain joins TRBV10-2 to TRBJ1-1, with D possibly TRBD1 on 5 matching bases. The germline V gene has CDR1 WSHSY and CDR2 SAAADI. Trimming left V 11 bases short and J 1 base short, with 11 bases between. CDR3 length: 12 residues. The CDR3 coding sequence is TGCGCCTGCGGACACTGGAACACTGAAGCTTTCTTT. It translates to CACGHWNTEAFF.

Only a few counts were recorded for this clone. The chain is built from TRBV11-2 and TRBJ1-5; D not certain. Trimming took off 2 bases at V and 4 bases at J, with 9 bases between the two ends. CDR1 is SGHAT and CDR2 is FQNNGV in the germline V gene. The CDR3 totals 14 residues. CDR3 loop: CASSLSSTNQPQHF. The CDR3 region has the DNA TGTGCCAGCAGCTTAAGTTCCACAAATCAGCCCCAGCATTTT.